This TCR beta chain stems from a study of blood T cells in healthy people across ages. The authors ran a second PCR of 7 to 11 cycles using a sample-barcoded 5' primer and a J-beta primer mix. Each CDR3 protein is one row after TCRdb ran MiXCR on the 5' RACE reads. Here the sample spans 800,000 to 1,300,000 distinct CDR3 sequences, less than 25% being singletons. CDR3 length equals 15 residues. Trimming removed 5 bases at V and 0 bases at J, with 13 bases between. Germline V gives CDR1 LGHDT, CDR2 YNNKEL (reference sequence). Separately, the same data were catalogued under a study of T cells of mothers and their children.

Sequenced sample: blood. This receptor was obtained from a girl aged 2 to 10 in good health. The chain links TRBV3-1 to TRBJ2-5; D not certain. The CDR3 DNA sequence: TGTGCCAGCAGCTCGTTCCGACTCGACCAAGAGACCCAGTACTTC. It codes for CASSSFRLDQETQYF.